Sequencing of this T cell receptor beta chain was carried out in a study of control samples from healthy donors and cancer patients. The CDR3 has 19 amino acids. Germline CDR1 reads SGHRS; CDR2 reads YFSETQ. The V and J ends lost 4 bases and 6 bases, in that order; junction bases with no gene match: 22. Assay: immunoSEQ multiplex PCR; the TCRdb copy retains only in-frame clones and omits some. Of over 200,000 clones in the sample, roughly 80% were seen once. This TCR came from an older woman with lung cancer. Source material: PBMCs. The V call is TRBV5-1, the J call TRBJ2-7; TRBD1 agrees at 10 bases. The CDR3 protein is CASSGEGIGFGDRGSEQYF. CDR3 in DNA: TGCGCCAGCAGCGGTGAGGGGATTGGTTTTGGGGACAGGGGATCCGAGCAGTACTTC.